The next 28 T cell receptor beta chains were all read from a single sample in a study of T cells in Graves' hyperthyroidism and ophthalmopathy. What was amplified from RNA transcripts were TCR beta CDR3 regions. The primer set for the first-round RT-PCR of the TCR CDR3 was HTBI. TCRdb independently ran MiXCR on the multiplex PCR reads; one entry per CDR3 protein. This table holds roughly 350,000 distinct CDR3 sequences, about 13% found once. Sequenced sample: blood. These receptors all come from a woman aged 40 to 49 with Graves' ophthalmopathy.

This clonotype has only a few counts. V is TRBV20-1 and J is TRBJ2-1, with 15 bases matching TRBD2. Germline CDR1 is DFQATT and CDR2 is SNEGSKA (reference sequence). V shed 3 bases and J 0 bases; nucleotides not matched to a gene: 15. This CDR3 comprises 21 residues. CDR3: CSARGGVGTSGGSSSYNEQFF. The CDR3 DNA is TGCAGTGCTAGGGGTGGGGTTGGGACTAGCGGGGGGTCCAGCTCCTACAATGAGCAGTTCTTC.

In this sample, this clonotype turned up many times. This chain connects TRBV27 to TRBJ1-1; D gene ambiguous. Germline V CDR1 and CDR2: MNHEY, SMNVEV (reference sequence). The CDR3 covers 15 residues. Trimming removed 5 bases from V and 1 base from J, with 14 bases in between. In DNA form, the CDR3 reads TGTGCCAGCAGTCCCCTCCCGGCAAAGAACACTGAAGCTTTCTTT. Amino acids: CASSPLPAKNTEAFF.

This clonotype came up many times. CDR3 sequence (DNA): TGCAGCGTTGAAGCGGGGCGGGGGCGGCGTGGCTACACCTTC. This encodes CSVEAGRGRRGYTF. The chain combines TRBV29-1 with TRBJ1-2, with D maybe TRBD1 (6 bases). The CDR3 is 14 residues long. V lost 1 base and J lost 7, with 16 bases in between. The V gene's germline CDR1 is SQVTM and CDR2 ANQGSEA.

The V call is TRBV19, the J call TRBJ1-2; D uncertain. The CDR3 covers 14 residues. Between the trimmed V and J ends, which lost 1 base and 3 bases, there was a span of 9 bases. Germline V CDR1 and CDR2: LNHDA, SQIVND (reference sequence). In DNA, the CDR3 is TGTGCCAGTAGTATAGTCTCGGAATACTATGGCTACACCTTC. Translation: CASSIVSEYYGYTF. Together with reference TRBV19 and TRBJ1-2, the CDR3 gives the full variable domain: DGGITQSPKYLFRKEGQNVTLSCEQNLNHDAMYWYRQDPGQGLRLIYYSQIVNDFQKGDIAEGYSVSREKKESFPLTVTSAQKNPTAFYLCASSIVSEYYGYTFGSGTRLTVV.

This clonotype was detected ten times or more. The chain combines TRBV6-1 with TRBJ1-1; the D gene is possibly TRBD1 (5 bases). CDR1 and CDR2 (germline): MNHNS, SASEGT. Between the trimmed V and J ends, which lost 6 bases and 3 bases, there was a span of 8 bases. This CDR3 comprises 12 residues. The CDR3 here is CASRRGDTEAFF. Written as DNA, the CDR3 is TGTGCCAGCAGAAGAGGGGACACTGAAGCTTTCTTT.

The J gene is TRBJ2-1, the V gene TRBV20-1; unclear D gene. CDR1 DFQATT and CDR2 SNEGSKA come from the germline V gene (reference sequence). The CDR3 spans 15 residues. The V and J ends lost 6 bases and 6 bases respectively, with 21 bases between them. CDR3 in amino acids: CSAALRLPMGNEQFF. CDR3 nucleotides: TGCAGTGCAGCACTCCGGTTACCTATGGGCAATGAGCAGTTCTTC.

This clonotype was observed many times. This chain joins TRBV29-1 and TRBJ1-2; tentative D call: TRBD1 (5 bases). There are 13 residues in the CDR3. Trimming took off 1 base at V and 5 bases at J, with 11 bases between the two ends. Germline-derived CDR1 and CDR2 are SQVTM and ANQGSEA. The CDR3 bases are TGCAGCGTTGAAGCCCGCGGGGCGTATGGCTACACCTTC. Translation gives CSVEARGAYGYTF.

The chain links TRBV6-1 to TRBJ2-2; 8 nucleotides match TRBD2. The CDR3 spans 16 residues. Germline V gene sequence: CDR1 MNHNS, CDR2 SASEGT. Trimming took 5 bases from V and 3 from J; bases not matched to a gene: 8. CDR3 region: CASSTSGTRHTGELFF. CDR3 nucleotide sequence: TGTGCCAGCAGTACTTCCGGGACTAGACACACCGGGGAGCTGTTTTTT.

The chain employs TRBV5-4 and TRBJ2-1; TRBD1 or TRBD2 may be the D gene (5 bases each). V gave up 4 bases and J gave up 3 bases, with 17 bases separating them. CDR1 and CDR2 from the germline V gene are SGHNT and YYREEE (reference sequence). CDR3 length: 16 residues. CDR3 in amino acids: CASSLPLGELYNEQFF. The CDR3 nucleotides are TGTGCCAGCAGCCTACCCCTAGGGGAGCTCTACAATGAGCAGTTCTTC.

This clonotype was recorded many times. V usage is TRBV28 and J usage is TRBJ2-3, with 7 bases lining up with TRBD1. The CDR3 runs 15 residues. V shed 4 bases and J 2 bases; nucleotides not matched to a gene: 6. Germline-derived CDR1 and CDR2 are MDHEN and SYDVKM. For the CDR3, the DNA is TGTGCCAGCAGTTCTAACAGGGGATACACAGATACGCAGTATTTT. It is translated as CASSSNRGYTDTQYF. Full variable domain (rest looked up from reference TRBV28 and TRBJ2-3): DVKVTQSSRYLVKRTGEKVFLECVQDMDHENMFWYRQDPGLGLRLIYFSYDVKMKEKGDIPEGYSVSREKKERFSLILESASTNQTSMYLCASSSNRGYTDTQYFGPGTRLTVL.

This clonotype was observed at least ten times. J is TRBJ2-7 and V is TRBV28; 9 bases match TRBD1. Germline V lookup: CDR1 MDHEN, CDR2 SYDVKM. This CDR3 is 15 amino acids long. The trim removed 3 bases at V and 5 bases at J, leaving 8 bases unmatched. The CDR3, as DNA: TGTGCCAGCAGTTTCCTCCGGGACAGGGTCCACGAGCAGTACTTC. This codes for CASSFLRDRVHEQYF.

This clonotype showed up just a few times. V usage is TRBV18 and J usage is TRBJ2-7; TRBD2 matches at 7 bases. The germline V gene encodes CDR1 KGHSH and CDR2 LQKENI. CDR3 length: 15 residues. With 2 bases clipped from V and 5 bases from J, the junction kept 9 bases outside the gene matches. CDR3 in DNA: TGTGCCAGCTCACCAAGTTCGGTGGGAGGGGACGAGCAGTACTTC. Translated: CASSPSSVGGDEQYF.

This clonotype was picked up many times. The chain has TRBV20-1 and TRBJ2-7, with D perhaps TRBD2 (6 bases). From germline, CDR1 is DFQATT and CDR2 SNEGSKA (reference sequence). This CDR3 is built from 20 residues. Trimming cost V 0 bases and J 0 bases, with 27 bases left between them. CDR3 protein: CSARDHLTDVWAGRSYEQYF. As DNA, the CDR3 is TGCAGTGCTAGAGATCACCTGACGGACGTCTGGGCGGGACGCTCCTACGAGCAGTACTTC.

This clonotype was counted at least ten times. The CDR3 DNA reads TGTGCCAGCAGTTTTATCAGGGGGCGCGACTATGGCTACACCTTC. Its protein is CASSFIRGRDYGYTF. The chain couples TRBV28 to TRBJ1-2, with TRBD1 matching 8 bases. The CDR3 is made up of 15 amino acids. V shed 3 bases and J 3 bases; nucleotides not matched to a gene: 6. Germline V gene sequence: CDR1 MDHEN, CDR2 SYDVKM.

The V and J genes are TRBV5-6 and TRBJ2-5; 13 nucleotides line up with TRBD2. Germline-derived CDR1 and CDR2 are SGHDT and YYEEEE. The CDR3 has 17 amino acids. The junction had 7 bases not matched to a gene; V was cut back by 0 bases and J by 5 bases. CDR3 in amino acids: CASSLGLAGGPFETQYF. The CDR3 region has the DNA TGTGCCAGCAGCTTGGGACTAGCGGGAGGTCCCTTTGAGACCCAGTACTTC.

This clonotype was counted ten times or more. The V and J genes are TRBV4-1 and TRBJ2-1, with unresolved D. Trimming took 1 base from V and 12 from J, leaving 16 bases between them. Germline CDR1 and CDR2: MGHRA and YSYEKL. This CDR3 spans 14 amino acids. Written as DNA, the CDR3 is TGCGCCAGCAGCCAAGTTGGTTCACTCGCGACGCAGTTCTTC. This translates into CASSQVGSLATQFF.

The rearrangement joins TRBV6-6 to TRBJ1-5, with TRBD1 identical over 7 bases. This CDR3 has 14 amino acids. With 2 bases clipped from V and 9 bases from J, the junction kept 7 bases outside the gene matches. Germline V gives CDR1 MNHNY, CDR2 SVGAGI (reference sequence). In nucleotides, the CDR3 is TGTGCCAGCAGTTACGGGCAGGGGGTGGGGCCCCAGCATTTT. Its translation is CASSYGQGVGPQHF.

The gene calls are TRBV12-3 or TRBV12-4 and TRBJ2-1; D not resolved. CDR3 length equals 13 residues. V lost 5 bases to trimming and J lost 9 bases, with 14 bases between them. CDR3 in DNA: TGTGCCAGCAGTCCCCCCGGGTGGGGTGAGCAGTTCTTC. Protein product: CASSPPGWGEQFF.

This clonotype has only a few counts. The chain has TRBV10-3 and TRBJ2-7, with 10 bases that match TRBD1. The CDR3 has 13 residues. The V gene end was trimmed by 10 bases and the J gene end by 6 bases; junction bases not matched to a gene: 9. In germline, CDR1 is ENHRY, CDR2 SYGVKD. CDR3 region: CATWDRGPGEQYF. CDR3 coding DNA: TGTGCCACCTGGGACAGGGGCCCGGGCGAGCAGTACTTC.

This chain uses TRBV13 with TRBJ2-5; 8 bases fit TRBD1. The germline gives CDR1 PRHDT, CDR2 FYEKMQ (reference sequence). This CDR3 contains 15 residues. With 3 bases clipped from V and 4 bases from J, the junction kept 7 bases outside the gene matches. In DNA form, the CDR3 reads TGTGCCAGCAGCTTTCAGGCAGGGGGCGCAGAGACCCAGTACTTC. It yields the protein CASSFQAGGAETQYF.

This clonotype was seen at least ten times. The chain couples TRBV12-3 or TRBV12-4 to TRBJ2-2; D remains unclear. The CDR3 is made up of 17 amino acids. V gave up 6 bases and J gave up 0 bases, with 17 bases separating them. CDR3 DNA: TGTGCCAGCAGCACTAAACCCGTGGCAGCGAACACCGGGGAGCTGTTTTTT. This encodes CASSTKPVAANTGELFF.

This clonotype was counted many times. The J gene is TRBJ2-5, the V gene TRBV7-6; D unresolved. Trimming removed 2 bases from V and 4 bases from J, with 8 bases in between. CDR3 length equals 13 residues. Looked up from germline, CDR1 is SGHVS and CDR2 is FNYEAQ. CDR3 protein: CASSLTFRETQYF. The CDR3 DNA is TGTGCCAGCAGCTTAACGTTTCGAGAGACCCAGTACTTC.

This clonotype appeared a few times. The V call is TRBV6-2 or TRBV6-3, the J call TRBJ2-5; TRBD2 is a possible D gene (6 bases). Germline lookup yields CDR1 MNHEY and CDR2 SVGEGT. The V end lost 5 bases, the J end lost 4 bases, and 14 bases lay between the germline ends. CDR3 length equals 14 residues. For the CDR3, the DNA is TGTGCCAGCAGTCAAAAAATGGAGGGAGAGACCCAGTACTTC. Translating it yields CASSQKMEGETQYF.

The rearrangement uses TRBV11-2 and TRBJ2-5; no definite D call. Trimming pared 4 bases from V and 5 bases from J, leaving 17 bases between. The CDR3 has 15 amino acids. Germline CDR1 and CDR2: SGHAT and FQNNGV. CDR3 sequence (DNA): TGTGCCAGCAGCTCCCGGCCCGCCGGGCGGGAGACCCAGTACTTC. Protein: CASSSRPAGRETQYF.

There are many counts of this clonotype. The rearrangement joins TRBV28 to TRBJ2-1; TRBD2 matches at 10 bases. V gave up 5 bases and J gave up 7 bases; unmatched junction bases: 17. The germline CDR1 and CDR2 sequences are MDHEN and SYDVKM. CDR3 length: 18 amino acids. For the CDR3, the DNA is TGTGCCAGCAGTCCCCGGACTAGCGGATCCCTAATGGAAAATGAGCAGTTCTTC. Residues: CASSPRTSGSLMENEQFF.

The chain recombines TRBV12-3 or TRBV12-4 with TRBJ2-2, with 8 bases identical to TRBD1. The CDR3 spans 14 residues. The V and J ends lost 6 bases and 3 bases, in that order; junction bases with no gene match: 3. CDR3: CASSRGLYTGELFF. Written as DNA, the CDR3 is TGTGCCAGCAGCAGGGGGCTTTACACCGGGGAGCTGTTTTTT.

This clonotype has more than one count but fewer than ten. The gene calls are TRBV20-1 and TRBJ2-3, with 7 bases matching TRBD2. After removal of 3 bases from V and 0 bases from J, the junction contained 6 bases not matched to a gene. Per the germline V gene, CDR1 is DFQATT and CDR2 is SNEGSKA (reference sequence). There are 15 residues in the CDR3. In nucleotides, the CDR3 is TGCAGTGCTAGCCGGGAGGACTCCAGCACAGATACGCAGTATTTT. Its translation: CSASREDSSTDTQYF.

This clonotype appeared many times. This CDR3 reads CASSYSLLYEQYF. The DNA for the CDR3 is TGTGCCAGCAGCTACAGTCTCTTATACGAGCAGTACTTC. The chain has TRBV13 and TRBJ2-7, with D uncertain. V gave up 4 bases and J gave up 4 bases, with 11 bases separating them. CDR1 is PRHDT, CDR2 FYEKMQ, per germline (reference sequence). The CDR3 totals 13 residues. Together with reference TRBV13 and TRBJ2-7, the CDR3 gives the full variable domain: AAGVIQSPRHLIKEKRETATLKCYPIPRHDTVYWYQQGPGQDPQFLISFYEKMQSDKGSIPDRFSAQQFSDYHSELNMSSLELGDSALYFCASSYSLLYEQYFGPGTRLTVT.